This T cell receptor beta chain appears in the sequencing data of a study of CD8+CD57+ T cells in acquired aplastic anemia (dated by TCRdb to the late 2010s). Regarding the complete study: On average, sorted CD4+ and CD8+ cells yielded roughly 3.4 ug of extracted DNA, with a range of about 0.19 to 30 ug. Mean read counts for healthy donor samples were 10 million to 10.8 million for CD4+ cells and 11.0 million for CD8+ cells. Here is what the overall study found, with its caveats: Patients and healthy controls showed no significant difference in CD8+ Simpson's diversity (P=0.060). Although roughly 29 CD8+ CDR3 sequences were shared by patients and controls, these sequences appeared highly expressed in patients and within the immunodominant clones of patients.

Genomic DNA served as template for TCR beta VDJ combination and CDR3 sequence profiling. An Illumina HiSeq 2000 was the platform used for TCR repertoire sequencing. As for the original processing: TRBV/TRBJ rearrangement plots, CDR3 size and DJ length profiles, and Simpson's diversity index were used to assess repertoires. Whichever DNA sequence was most abundant in the deep sequencing data was defined as the immunodominant clone. CDR3 amino acid sequences were screened for sharing across subjects and were compared with published repertoires and the VDJdb database. In TCRdb, the public reads were trimmed at Q25 with fastp and aligned with MiXCR, with productive beta chains retained. Rows matching on CDR3 protein sequence are summarized as one entry with the most common DNA and genes. These V and J calls originate from TCRdb's pipeline instead of the authors' own analysis. This sample lists about 190,000 distinct CDR3 sequences; roughly half were detected once. Approximately 15% of the sample comes from the top ten.

The study deep-sequenced TCR repertoires of sorted CD4+ and CD8+ blood T cells from severe aplastic anemia patients and healthy subjects. Ficoll-Paque density gradient centrifugation was used to isolate peripheral blood mononuclear cells. Before DNA extraction, CD4+ and CD8+ T cells were sorted with FACS or magnetic beads. A word on this clonotype: The antigen this receptor binds is unknown. Per-nucleotide qualities are absent, and no much larger clonotype sits a single base away.

From V the trimming removes 4 bases and from J it removes 5 bases, while the gene matches leave 7 bases of the junction unaccounted for. CDR1 and CDR2 are read off the germline V gene as KGHDR and SFDVKD. Taken from cysteine to phenylalanine, the CDR3 has 16 residues. Solely the CDR3 DNA is kept, with 48 bases framed from the first base. The V and J segments used are TRBV24-1 and TRBJ1-6, with 7 bases in between that match TRBD1. The receptor was derived from a human donor in good health, serving as a control. The sequenced material came from sorted CD4+, CD8+, or CD8+CD57+ T cells (not recorded which) from PBMCs. The CDR3 region: CATSESPGQNNSPLHF. The nucleotides read TGTGCCACCAGTGAATCCCCGGGACAGAATAATTCACCCCTCCACTTT.